This TCR beta chain derives from a study of T cells after posttransplantation cyclophosphamide. Study-level results: TRB overlap between skin or GI tissue T cells and blood was limited.

TCRdb keeps only in-frame clones here, not all; method: immunoSEQ multiplex PCR. The sample has approximately 32,000 clones; roughly 90% are singletons. Comment on this clone: Its cognate antigen is unknown.

There are 18 residues in the CDR3. Looked up from germline, CDR1 is SEHNR and CDR2 is FQNEAQ (reference sequence). Trimming removed 1 base at V and 9 bases at J, with 25 bases between. The sample consisted of PBMCs. The genes are TRBV7-9 and TRBJ1-5, with D tentatively TRBD1 (6 bases). This TCR was sampled from a middle-aged woman with a blood cancer, CMV-positive, and with a related stem cell donor. For the CDR3, the DNA is TGTGCCAGCAGCTTAGGGGATTTTTTAAACGGGGGCGGGGGGCCCCAGCATTTT. It encodes CASSLGDFLNGGGGPQHF.